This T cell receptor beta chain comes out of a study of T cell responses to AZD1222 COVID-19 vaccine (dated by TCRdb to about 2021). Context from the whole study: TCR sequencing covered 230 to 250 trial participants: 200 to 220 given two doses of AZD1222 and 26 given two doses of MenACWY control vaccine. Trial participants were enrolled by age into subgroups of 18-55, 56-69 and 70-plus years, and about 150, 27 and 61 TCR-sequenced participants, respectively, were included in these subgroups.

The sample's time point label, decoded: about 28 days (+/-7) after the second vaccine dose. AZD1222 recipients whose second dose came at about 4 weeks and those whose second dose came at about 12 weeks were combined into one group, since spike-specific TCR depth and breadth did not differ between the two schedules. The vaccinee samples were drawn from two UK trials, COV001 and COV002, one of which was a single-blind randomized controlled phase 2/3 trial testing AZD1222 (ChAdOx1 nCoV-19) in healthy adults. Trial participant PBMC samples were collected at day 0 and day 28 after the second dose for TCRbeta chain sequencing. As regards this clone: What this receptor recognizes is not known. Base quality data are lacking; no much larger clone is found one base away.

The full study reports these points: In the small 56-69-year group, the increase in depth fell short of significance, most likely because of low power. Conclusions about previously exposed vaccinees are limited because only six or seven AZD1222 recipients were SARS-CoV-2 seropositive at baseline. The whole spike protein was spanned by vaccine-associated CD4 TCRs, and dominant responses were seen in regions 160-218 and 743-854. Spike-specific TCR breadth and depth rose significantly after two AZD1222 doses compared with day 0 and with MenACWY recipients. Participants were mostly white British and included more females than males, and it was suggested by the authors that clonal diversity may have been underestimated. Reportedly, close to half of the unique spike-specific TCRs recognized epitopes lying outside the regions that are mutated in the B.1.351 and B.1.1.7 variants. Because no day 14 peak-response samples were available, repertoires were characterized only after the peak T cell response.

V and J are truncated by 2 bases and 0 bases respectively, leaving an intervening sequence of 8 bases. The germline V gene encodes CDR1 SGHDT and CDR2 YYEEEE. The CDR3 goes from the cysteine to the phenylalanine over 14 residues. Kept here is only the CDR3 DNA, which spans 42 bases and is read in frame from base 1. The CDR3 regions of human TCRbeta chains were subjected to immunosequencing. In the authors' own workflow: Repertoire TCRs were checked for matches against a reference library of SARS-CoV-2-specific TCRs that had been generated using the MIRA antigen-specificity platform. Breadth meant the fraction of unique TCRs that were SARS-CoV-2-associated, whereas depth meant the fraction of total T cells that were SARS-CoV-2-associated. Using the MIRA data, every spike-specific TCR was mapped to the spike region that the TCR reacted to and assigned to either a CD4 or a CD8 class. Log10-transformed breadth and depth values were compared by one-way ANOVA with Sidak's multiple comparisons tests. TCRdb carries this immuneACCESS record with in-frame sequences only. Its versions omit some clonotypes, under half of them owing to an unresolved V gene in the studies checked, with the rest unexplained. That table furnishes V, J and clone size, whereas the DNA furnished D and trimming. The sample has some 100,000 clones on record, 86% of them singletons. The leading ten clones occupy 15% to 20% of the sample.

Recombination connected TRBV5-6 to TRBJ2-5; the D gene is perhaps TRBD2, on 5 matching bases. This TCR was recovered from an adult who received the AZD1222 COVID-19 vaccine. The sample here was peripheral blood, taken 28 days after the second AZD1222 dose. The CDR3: CASSLAEYQETQYF. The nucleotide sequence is TGTGCCAGCAGCTTAGCGGAGTACCAAGAGACCCAGTACTTC.